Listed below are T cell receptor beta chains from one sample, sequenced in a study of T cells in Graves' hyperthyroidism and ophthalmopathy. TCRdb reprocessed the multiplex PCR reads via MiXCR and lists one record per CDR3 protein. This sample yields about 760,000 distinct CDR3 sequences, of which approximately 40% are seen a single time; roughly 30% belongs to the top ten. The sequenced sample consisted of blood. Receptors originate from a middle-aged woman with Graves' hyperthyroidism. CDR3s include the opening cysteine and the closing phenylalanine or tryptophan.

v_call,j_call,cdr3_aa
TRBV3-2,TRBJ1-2,CASSQTDQGGYTF
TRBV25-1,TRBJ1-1,CASSAGGATEAFF
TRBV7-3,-,CASSQGLAGDGNEQFF
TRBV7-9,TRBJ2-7,CASTSGTGEYEQYF
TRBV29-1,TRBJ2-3,CSVAERGGTDTQYF
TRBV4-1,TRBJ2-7,CASSQEGTSGRGAYEQYF
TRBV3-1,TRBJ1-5,CASGFTGDQPQHF
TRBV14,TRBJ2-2,CASSRHGRGAGELFF
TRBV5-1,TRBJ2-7,CASSMGLAYTEQYF
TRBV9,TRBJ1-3,CASSLGGTGNTIYF
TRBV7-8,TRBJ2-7,CASSLAASGIPHEQYF
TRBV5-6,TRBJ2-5,CASSFLGADSSETQYF
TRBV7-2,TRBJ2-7,CASSFTRDTIYEQYF
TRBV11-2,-,CASSWTSGGPYEQYF
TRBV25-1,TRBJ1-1,CATSGPRGHTNTEAFF
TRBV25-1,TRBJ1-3,CASSHVLTSWSPGGNTIYF
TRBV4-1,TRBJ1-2,CASSHQTGAYGYTF
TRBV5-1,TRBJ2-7,CASSQNLAGGYYEQYF
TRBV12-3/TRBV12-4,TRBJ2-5,CASSQGSNQPQYF
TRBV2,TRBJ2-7,CASVPHQGKSYEQYF
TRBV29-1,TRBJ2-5,CSVTPGLAGGAKETQYF
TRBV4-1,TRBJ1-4,CASTEGRGNEKLFF
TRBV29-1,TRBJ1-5,CSVERGLNHSNQPQHF
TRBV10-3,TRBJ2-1,CAISDDVNEQFF
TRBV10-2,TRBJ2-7,CATGTGGTYEQYF
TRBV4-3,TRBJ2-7,CASSQVPGPSYEQYF
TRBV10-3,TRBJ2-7,CAIALQGPHEQYF
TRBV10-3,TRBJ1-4,CAISERDRLIREKLFF
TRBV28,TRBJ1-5,CASTPNSGSNQPQHF
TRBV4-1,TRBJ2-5,CASSQAGGFETQYF
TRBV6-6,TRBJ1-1,CASSYVGVAEAFF
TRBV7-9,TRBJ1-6,CASSPRVNSPLHF
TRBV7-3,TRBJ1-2,CASSFSGAVGNGYTF
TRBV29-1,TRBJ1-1,CSVGGEVGLNTEAFF
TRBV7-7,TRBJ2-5,CASSSGTSGRAMKETQYF
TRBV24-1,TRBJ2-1,CATSDAGSGYEQFF
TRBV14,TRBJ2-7,CASSQDRTTSYEQYF
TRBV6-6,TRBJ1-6,CASSKSSGTGVPPLHF
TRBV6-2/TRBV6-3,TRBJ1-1,CASRKDGSNTEAFF
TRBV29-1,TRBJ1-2,CSVDRGVGYTF
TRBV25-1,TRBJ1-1,CASSRPTGTEAFF
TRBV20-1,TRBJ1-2,CSARDAGTGTFRYTF
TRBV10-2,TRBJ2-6,CASSEQGLSPGANVLTF
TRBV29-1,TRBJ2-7,CSLAWVGDISFF
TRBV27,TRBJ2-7,CASSHDRGYEQYF
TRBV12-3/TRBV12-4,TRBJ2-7,CASYKSGSYEQYF
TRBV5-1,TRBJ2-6,CASNIEPGANVLTF
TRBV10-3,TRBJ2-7,CAISDRQGSYEQYF
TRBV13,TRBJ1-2,CASSSSQDLGYGYTF
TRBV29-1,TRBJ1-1,CSALGQVVLRNTEAFF
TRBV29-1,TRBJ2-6,CSVDLRVTGANVLTF